Following are 26 T cell receptor beta chains from one sample sequenced in a study of blood T cell repertoires in COVID-19 (TCRdb year 2020). The library was prepared using the immunoSEQ multiplex PCR assay. Here the immuneACCESS table is served through TCRdb, limited to in-frame sequences with V and J called. Missing clones are a known gap in these copies; in checked studies unresolved V genes cover under half, and the rest lacks a known reason. Recorded for this sample are tens of thousands of clones; almost 90% of them occurred a single time. The biggest ten clones account for about 4.4% of the sample. What was sequenced was peripheral blood. These receptors were collected from a man between 60 and 75 years old with acute or convalescent COVID-19.

The chain uses TRBV2 and TRBJ2-1; perhaps TRBD1 as D (5 bases). Trimming removed 3 bases at V and 8 bases at J, with 5 bases between. Germline loops: CDR1 SNHLY, CDR2 FYNNEI. The CDR3 sequence is 11 residues long. The CDR3 DNA reads TGTGCCAGCAGTGACAGGGATGAGCAGTTCTTC. The encoded protein is CASSDRDEQFF.

This clone was seen a few times. The genes are TRBV2 and TRBJ1-6; 7 bases fit TRBD1. Per the germline V gene, CDR1 is SNHLY and CDR2 is FYNNEI. The CDR3 spans 17 residues. Trimming cost V 2 bases and J 7 bases; bases outside gene matches: 11. For the CDR3, the DNA is TGTGCCAGCAGTGAACAGCAGGGGGTGTATGCCAATTCACCCCTCCACTTT. Translation: CASSEQQGVYANSPLHF.

This clone was found a few times. The chain links TRBV6-5 to TRBJ1-5; TRBD1 might be the D (5 bases). The length of the CDR3 is 15 residues. The germline V and J ends were trimmed by 6 bases and 0 bases, with 12 bases remaining between them. Looked up from germline, CDR1 is MNHEY and CDR2 is SVGAGI. The CDR3 sequence is CASSIRVNSNQPQHF. The CDR3 DNA reads TGTGCCAGCAGCATCAGGGTTAATAGCAATCAGCCCCAGCATTTT.

The J gene is TRBJ1-6, the V gene TRBV19; D is possibly TRBD1 (5 bases). The ends were cut back, 3 bases at V and 8 bases at J, with 11 bases in the middle. CDR1 and CDR2 from the germline V gene are LNHDA and SQIVND (reference sequence). CDR3 size: 14 residues. The CDR3 here is CASSMAGPDSPLHF. In nucleotides, the CDR3 is TGTGCCAGTAGTATGGCAGGGCCGGATTCACCCCTCCACTTT. The full variable domain, with the rest looked up from reference TRBV19 and TRBJ1-6, is DGGITQSPKYLFRKEGQNVTLSCEQNLNHDAMYWYRQDPGQGLRLIYYSQIVNDFQKGDIAEGYSVSREKKESFPLTVTSAQKNPTAFYLCASSMAGPDSPLHFGNGTRLTVT.

This chain joins TRBV3-1 (or the pseudogene TRBV3-2) and TRBJ2-7, with D possibly matching TRBD1 (6 bases). Trimming stripped 5 bases from V and 0 bases from J, with 14 bases between. The CDR3 has 15 amino acids. CDR1 is LGHDT, CDR2 YNNKEL, per germline (reference sequence). The CDR3 region is CASSSAWDTSYEQYF. The CDR3 DNA reads TGTGCCAGCAGCTCCGCCTGGGACACCTCCTACGAGCAGTACTTC.

The rearrangement uses TRBV29-1 and TRBJ2-1; possibly TRBD2 for D (5 bases). Deletions cut 6 bases from V and 9 bases from J, with 18 bases between. In germline, CDR1 is SQVTM, CDR2 ANQGSEA. The CDR3 is 13 residues long. CDR3 bases: TGCAGCGTCAACTTACTGGGGAGCAGTGAGCAGTTCTTC. It is translated as CSVNLLGSSEQFF.

This clone was detected once. The gene calls are TRBV9 and TRBJ2-4, with D perhaps TRBD2 (6 bases). The V end was cut by 2 bases, the J end by 0 bases, with 6 bases between. The germline gives CDR1 SGDLS, CDR2 YYNGEE. The CDR3 is 14 residues long. This CDR3 reads CASSVGGAKNIQYF. Written as DNA, the CDR3 is TGTGCCAGCAGCGTGGGGGGAGCCAAAAACATTCAGTACTTC.

V usage is TRBV4-2 and J usage is TRBJ2-5, with 9 bases aligning to TRBD2. The germline CDR1 and CDR2 sequences are LGHNA and YNFKEQ. There are 16 residues in the CDR3. V dropped 1 base and J dropped 4; count of bases not matched to a gene: 7. The CDR3 reads CASSQASGTSRETQYF. For the CDR3, the DNA is TGTGCCAGCAGCCAAGCTAGCGGGACGAGTCGAGAGACCCAGTACTTC.

V gene TRBV5-1 combines with J gene TRBJ2-1; 14 bases map to TRBD2. With 4 bases clipped from V and 1 base from J, the junction kept 7 bases outside the gene matches. CDR3 length: 18 residues. Germline CDR1 reads SGHRS; CDR2 reads YFSETQ. CDR3 region: CASSRGTSGSGSYNEQFF. DNA for the CDR3: TGCGCCAGCAGCAGGGGGACTAGCGGGAGTGGATCCTACAATGAGCAGTTCTTC.

The rearrangement uses TRBV19 and TRBJ1-5, with 9 bases matching TRBD1. The CDR3 runs to 14 residues. Germline assignment: CDR1 LNHDA and CDR2 SQIVND (reference sequence). The trim removed 5 bases at V and 9 bases at J, leaving 8 bases unmatched. The CDR3 is CASSQQGALRPQHF. The CDR3 bases are TGTGCCAGTAGTCAACAGGGGGCCCTTCGGCCCCAGCATTTT.

The V call is TRBV4-1, the J call TRBJ1-5, with 8 positions matching TRBD1. Per the germline V gene, CDR1 is MGHRA and CDR2 is YSYEKL. With 6 bases clipped from V and 2 bases from J, the junction kept 3 bases outside the gene matches. This CDR3 comprises 14 residues. The CDR3 bases are TGCGCCAGCAGTCTGACAGGGGGCAATCAGCCCCAGCATTTT. It specifies CASSLTGGNQPQHF.

This chain joins TRBV25-1 and TRBJ1-6, with a weak D call TRBD1 (6 bases). V lost 1 base to trimming and J lost 4 bases, with 11 bases between them. The CDR3 has 16 residues. From germline, CDR1 is MGHDK and CDR2 SYGVNS. The CDR3 reads CASSESARGYNSPLHF. DNA of the CDR3: TGTGCCAGCAGTGAATCGGCTAGGGGGTATAATTCACCCCTCCACTTT.

The chain recombines TRBV19 with TRBJ2-7; D is undetermined. Between the trimmed V and J ends, which lost 3 bases and 2 bases, there was a span of 14 bases. In germline, CDR1 is LNHDA, CDR2 SQIVND (reference sequence). The CDR3 loop spans 15 amino acids. CDR3 protein: CASSMGNPRTYEQYF. DNA of the CDR3: TGTGCCAGTAGTATGGGCAATCCCCGGACCTACGAGCAGTACTTC.

The rearrangement uses TRBV28 and TRBJ2-3, with D tentatively TRBD1 (6 bases). The V end lost 5 bases, the J end lost 4 bases, and 13 bases lay between the germline ends. The CDR3 spans 14 residues. Germline loops: CDR1 MDHEN, CDR2 SYDVKM. This chain's CDR3 is CASSPSQGPDTQYF. The CDR3 DNA reads as TGTGCCAGCAGTCCGAGCCAGGGGCCAGATACGCAGTATTTT.

The chain recombines TRBV7-9 with TRBJ1-5; no reliable D call. V lost 3 bases, J lost 11 bases, and 11 bases lay in between. Germline assignment: CDR1 SEHNR and CDR2 FQNEAQ (reference sequence). The CDR3 consists of 12 residues. DNA of the CDR3: TGTGCCAGCAGCTTGGGCACACGGACCCAGCATTTT. Translated, it gives CASSLGTRTQHF.

On this clone itself: No DNA is shown, since the ends of the CDR3 on it are uncertain; the CDR3 is the one TCRdb lists. The rearrangement uses TRBV7-5 and TRBJ2-3; TRBD1, as called in the table, went unchecked against the DNA. TRBV7-5 is a pseudogene locus. The CDR3 adds up to 18 amino acids, both ends counted. CDR3 loop: CVIVPFGQGAISTDTQYF.

This clone has a single count. The J gene is TRBJ2-2, the V gene TRBV5-1, with D maybe TRBD2 (6 bases). The germline CDR1 and CDR2 sequences are SGHRS and YFSETQ. The CDR3 extends over 15 amino acids. The ends were cut back, 2 bases at V and 0 bases at J, with 8 bases in the middle. The CDR3 DNA is TGCGCCAGCAGCTTTAGCGGTACGAACACCGGGGAGCTGTTTTTT. Translating it yields CASSFSGTNTGELFF.

The chain is built from TRBV28 and TRBJ2-1; 8 nucleotides match TRBD1. Germline V gives CDR1 MDHEN, CDR2 SYDVKM. The CDR3 is 13 amino acids. V trimming: 8 bases; J trimming: 8 bases; junction bases outside the gene matches: 8. Here the CDR3 reads CASGAGGGDEQFF. As DNA, the CDR3 is TGTGCCAGCGGGGCAGGGGGCGGGGATGAGCAGTTCTTC.

The V call is TRBV5-1, the J call TRBJ1-2; no clear D gene. This CDR3 contains 14 residues. Germline lookup yields CDR1 SGHRS and CDR2 YFSETQ. With 0 bases removed from V and 4 bases from J, the gap between germline ends came to 10 bases. This chain's CDR3 is CASSLDERSYGYTF. The CDR3 DNA reads TGCGCCAGCAGCTTGGACGAAAGGAGCTATGGCTACACCTTC.

The V gene is TRBV14, the J gene TRBJ1-3, with TRBD1 identical over 9 bases. The CDR3 totals 17 residues. The ends lost 2 bases at V and 0 bases at J; junction bases unmatched: 5. The germline V gene encodes CDR1 SGHDN and CDR2 FVKESK. CDR3 bases: TGTGCCAGCAGCCAACAACCGGGACAGGGCTCTGGAAACACCATATATTTT. Its protein product is CASSQQPGQGSGNTIYF.

Points on this clone: At one boundary the junction diverges from the germline segment, which might be a read error. The chain is built from TRBV5-1 and TRBJ2-1; 16 bases agree with TRBD2. The length of the CDR3 is 16 residues. Germline V gene sequence: CDR1 SGHRS, CDR2 YFSETQ. CDR3 amino acids: CASSLGTSGRVNEQFF. The CDR3 DNA follows: TGCGCCAGCAGTTTGGGGACTAGCGGGAGGGTCAATGAGCAGTTCTTC.

The chain recombines TRBV11-1 with TRBJ1-2, with D maybe TRBD1 (5 bases). The length of the CDR3 is 14 residues. Germline loops: CDR1 SGHAT, CDR2 FQDESV (reference sequence). Trimming left V 5 bases short and J 4 bases short, with 14 bases between. The CDR3 is CASSAPGDSYGYTF. The DNA of the CDR3 is TGTGCCAGCAGCGCGCCTGGGGACTCCTATGGCTACACCTTC.

This clone was observed a few times. The chain joins TRBV10-3 to TRBJ1-4; 10 bases are a match to TRBD1. Germline V gives CDR1 ENHRY, CDR2 SYGVKD. The CDR3 has 13 amino acids. The V gene end was trimmed by 11 bases and the J gene end by 7 bases; junction bases not matched to a gene: 7. The chain's CDR3 is CASAGTGAEKLFF. The DNA of the CDR3 is TGTGCCTCGGCCGGGACAGGGGCTGAAAAACTGTTTTTT.

This rearrangement joins TRBV6-5 to TRBJ2-1; the match to TRBD2 covers 7 bases. CDR1 and CDR2 from the germline V gene are MNHEY and SVGAGI. The CDR3 has 15 residues. V gave up 7 bases and J gave up 6 bases; unmatched junction bases: 12. CDR3 DNA sequence: TGTGCCAGCAACAGCGGGACTACCCACCTCAATGAGCAGTTCTTC. It codes for CASNSGTTHLNEQFF.

This clone has more than one count but fewer than ten. CDR3 bases: TGTGCCCGGGGGAGGAGGACCGGGGAGCTGTTTTTT. The encoded protein is CARGRRTGELFF. V is TRBV2 and J is TRBJ2-2, with TRBD2 as a possible D gene (6 bases). The CDR3 is 12 residues long. Trimming cost V 11 bases and J 5 bases, with 12 bases left between them. Germline V gene lookup returns CDR1 SNHLY and CDR2 FYNNEI.

J is TRBJ2-7 and V is TRBV28; 9 nucleotides align to TRBD2. The CDR3 totals 14 residues. The germline V gene has CDR1 MDHEN and CDR2 SYDVKM. Losses at the gene ends were 6 bases for V and 2 bases for J; bases not matched to a gene: 5. In DNA form, the CDR3 reads TGTGCCAGCAGCTTTAGCGGGGGTACCTACGAGCAGTACTTC. Its translation: CASSFSGGTYEQYF.